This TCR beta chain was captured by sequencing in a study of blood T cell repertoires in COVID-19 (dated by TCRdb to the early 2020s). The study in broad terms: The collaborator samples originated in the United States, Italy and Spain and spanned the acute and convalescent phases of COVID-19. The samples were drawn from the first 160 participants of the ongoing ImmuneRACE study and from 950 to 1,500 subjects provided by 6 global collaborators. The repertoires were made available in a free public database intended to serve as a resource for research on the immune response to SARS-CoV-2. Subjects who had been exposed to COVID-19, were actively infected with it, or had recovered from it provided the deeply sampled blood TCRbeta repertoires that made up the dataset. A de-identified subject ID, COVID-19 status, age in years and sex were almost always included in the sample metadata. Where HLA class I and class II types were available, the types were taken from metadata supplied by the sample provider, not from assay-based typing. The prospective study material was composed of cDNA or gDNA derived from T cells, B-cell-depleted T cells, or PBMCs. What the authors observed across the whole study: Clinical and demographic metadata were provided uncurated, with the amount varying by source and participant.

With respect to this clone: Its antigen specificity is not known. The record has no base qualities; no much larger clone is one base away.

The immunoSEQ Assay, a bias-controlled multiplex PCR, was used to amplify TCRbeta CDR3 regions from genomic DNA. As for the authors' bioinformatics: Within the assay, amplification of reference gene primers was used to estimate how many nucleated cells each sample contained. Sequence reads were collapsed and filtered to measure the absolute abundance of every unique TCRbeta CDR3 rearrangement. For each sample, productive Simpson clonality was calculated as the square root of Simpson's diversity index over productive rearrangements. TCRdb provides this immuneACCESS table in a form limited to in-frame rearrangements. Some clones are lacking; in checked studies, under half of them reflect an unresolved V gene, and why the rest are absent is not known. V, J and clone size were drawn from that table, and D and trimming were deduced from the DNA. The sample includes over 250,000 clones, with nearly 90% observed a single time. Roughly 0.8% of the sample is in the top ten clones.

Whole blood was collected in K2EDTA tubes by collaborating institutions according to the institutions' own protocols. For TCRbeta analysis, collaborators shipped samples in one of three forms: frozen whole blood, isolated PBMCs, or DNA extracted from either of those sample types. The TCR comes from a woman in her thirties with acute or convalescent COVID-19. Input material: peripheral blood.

Here is the DNA: TGTGCCAGCAGTCCACCGATGAGCCCGCAGTATTTT. This yields the protein CASSPPMSPQYF. Here the chain combines TRBV6-2 or TRBV6-3 and TRBJ2-3, with the D gene not clear enough to name. From the cysteine through the phenylalanine, the CDR3 covers 12 amino acids. The read is trimmed to its CDR3 DNA, 36 bases read in frame from base 1. V is cut by 5 bases and J by 10 bases, and the space between the germline ends is 13 bases. CDR1 and CDR2 (MNHEY, SVGEGT) derive from the germline V gene.